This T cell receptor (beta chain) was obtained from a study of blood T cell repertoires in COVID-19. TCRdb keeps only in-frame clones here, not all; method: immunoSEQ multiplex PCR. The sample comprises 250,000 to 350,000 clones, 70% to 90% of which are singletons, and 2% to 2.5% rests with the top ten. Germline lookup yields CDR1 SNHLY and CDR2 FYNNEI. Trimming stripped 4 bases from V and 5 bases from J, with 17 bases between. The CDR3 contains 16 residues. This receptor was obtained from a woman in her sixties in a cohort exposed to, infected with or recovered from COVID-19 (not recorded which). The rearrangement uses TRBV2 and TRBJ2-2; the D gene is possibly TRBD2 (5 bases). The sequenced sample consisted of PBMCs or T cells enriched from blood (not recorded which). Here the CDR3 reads CASSVGWELYTGELFF. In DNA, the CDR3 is TGTGCCAGCAGTGTAGGGTGGGAGCTTTATACCGGGGAGCTGTTTTTT.